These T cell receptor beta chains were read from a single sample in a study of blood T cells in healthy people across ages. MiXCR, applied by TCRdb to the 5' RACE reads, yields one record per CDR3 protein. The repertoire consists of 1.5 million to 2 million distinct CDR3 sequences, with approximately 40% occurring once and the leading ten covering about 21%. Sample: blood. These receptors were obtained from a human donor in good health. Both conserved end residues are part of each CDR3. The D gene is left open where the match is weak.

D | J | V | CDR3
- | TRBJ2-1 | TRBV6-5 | CAATTNYNEQFF
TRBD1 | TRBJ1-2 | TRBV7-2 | CASSLGVDRAGYGYTF
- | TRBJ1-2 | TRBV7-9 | CASSLATASGYTF
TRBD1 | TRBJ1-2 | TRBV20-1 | CSARRGRGAGYTF
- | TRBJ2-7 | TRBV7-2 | CASSQDSLASYEQYF
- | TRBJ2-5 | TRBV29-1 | CSVDPHQETQYF
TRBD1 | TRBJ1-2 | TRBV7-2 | CASTSNLGTGYGYTF
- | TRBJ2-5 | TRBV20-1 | CSARPLGEVRGETQYF
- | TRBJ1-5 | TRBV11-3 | CASSLGAGTNQPQHF
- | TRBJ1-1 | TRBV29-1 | CSAGTAIGEAFF
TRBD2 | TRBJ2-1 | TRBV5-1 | CASSPLMASGSQFF
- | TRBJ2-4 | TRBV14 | CASSLSQGSQYF
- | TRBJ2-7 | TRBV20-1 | CSARDRRQPSYEQYF
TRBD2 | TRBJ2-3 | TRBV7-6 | CASSAGTSGGLHTQYF
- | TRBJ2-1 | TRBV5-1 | CASSQGPLGDEQFF
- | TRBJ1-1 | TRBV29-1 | CSAQPQGPQYGNTEAFF
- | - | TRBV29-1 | CSVHTDYEQYF
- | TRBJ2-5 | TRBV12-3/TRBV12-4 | CASSPSGGIETQYF
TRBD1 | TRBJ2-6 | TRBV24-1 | CATSAPQGKYSGANVLTF
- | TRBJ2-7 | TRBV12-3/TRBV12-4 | CASSLEAGEAYEQYF
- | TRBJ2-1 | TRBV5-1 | CASSSGTGVGVDEQFF
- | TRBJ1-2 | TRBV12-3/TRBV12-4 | CASSLGDSSYTF
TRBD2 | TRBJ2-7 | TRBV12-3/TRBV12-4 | CASSSHPTSGGSGEQYF
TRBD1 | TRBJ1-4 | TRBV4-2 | CASSQAQGESNEKLFF
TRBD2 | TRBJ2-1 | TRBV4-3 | CASSQDWLREGTSYNEQFF
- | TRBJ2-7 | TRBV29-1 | CSVEVVSQTRGDYEQYF
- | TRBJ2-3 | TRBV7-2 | CASSPRTERRGDTQYF
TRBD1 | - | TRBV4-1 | CASSQEKGAGIYEQYF
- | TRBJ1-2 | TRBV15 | CATSMGAGYGYTF
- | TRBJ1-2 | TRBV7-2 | CASSINAYGYTF
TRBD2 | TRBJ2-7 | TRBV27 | CASSHQAGGYEQYF
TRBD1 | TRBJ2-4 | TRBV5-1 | CASSLGQGLNIQYF
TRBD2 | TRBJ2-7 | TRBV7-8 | CASENMGGISYEQYF
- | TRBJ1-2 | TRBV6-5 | CASRSQVTYGYTF
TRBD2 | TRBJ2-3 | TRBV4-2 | CASSRAGGTDTQYF
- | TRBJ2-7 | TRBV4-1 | CASSPLGWSEQYF
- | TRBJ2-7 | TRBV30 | CAWRDSDFYEQYF
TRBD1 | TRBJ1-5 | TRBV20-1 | CSTRDSGGHSNQPQHF
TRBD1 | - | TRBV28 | CASNPGTGYEQYF
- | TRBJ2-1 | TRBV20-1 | CSARDPEGFINEQFF
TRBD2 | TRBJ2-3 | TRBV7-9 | CASSLSSGGNTDTQYF
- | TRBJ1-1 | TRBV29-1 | CSVTTVTLNTEAFF
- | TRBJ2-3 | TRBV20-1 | CSAPLANTDTQYF
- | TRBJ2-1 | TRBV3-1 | CAGSQRPGASFYNEQFF
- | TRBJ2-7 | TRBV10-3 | CATWEDKSYEQYF
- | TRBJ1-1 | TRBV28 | CASSFQLGRAEAFF
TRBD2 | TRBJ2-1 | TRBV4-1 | CASSQEKAGGYNEQFF
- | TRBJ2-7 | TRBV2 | CASTKGAGHEQYF
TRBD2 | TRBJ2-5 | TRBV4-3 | CASSQDPTGGETQYF
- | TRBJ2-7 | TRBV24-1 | CATSDSGRGLSSYEQYF
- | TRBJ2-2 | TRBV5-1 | CASSDPRSFANTGELFF
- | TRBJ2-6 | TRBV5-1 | CASSFFPPRTDTVSGANVLTF
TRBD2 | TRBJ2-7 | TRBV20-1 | CSAMMAGEMREQYF
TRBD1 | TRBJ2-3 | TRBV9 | CASSPSGTEKTSTDTQYF
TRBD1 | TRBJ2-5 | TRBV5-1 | CASSGTGATVTQETQYF
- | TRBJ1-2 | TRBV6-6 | CASSYNQGGYGYTF
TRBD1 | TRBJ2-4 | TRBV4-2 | CASSLTTTGGLNIQYF
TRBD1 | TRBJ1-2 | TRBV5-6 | CASSFMFGTGQGGYTF
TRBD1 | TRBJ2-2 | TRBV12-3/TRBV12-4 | CATRMTGRHGGELFF
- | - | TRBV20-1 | CSARDRRAWGAGGQETQYF